A selection of T cell receptor beta chains follows, all from one sample in a study of T cell responses to AZD1222 COVID-19 vaccine. The repertoire was sequenced with immunoSEQ multiplex PCR; TCRdb's copy has only in-frame clones and lacks some. Of 150,000 to 180,000 clones listed, approximately 90% are singletons. This sample comprised peripheral blood, obtained on day 0 of AZD1222 vaccination. All receptors derive from an adult in good health. Both conserved end residues are part of each CDR3. D genes are given only for firm matches. Size is omitted from some rows. Given values are once, few, many or a class for expanded clones.

TRBJ2-2	.	.	TRBV13	TGTGCCAGCAGCCCTCGAGTCGGGGAGCTGTTTTTT	CASSPRVGELFF
TRBJ1-5	.	.	TRBV18	TGTGCCAGCTCACTCCCCGGGGGGAGCAATCAGCCCCAGCATTTT	CASSLPGGSNQPQHF
TRBJ1-3	.	.	TRBV5-6	TGTGCCAGCAGCCGGAGACATTCTGGAAACACCATATATTTT	CASSRRHSGNTIYF
TRBJ2-5	.	TRBD2	TRBV7-2	TGTGCCAGCAGAAAGAAGGAGCTAGCGGGAGTCCAAGAGACCCAGTACTTC	CASRKKELAGVQETQYF
TRBJ2-1	.	TRBD1	TRBV16	TGTGCCAGCAGCCCAACCCCCGACAGGGGGCGGACCTCCTACAATGAGCAGTTCTTC	CASSPTPDRGRTSYNEQFF
TRBJ1-2	.	.	TRBV6-5	TGTGCCAGCAGTTACTCGGGCAGCAACTATGGCTACACCTTC	CASSYSGSNYGYTF
TRBJ1-5	.	.	TRBV7-9	TGTGCCAGCAGCTTAGATGCAGGGTACAATCAGCCCCAGCATTTT	CASSLDAGYNQPQHF
TRBJ2-7	.	.	TRBV5-1	TGCGCCAGCAGCTTGGCCCAGCCCCGAAACTACGAGCAGTACTTC	CASSLAQPRNYEQYF
TRBJ1-1	.	.	TRBV18	TGTGCCAGCTCACCACCGGGGCTTGGCACTGAAGCTTTCTTT	CASSPPGLGTEAFF
TRBJ2-1	.	TRBD2	TRBV7-2	TGTGCCAGCAGCTTGTCAGCGGGGGGGTACAATGAGCAGTTCTTC	CASSLSAGGYNEQFF
TRBJ1-2	.	.	TRBV11-2	TGTGCCAGCAGCCCGTCATACGAGCAACTCTATGGCTACACCTTC	CASSPSYEQLYGYTF
TRBJ1-2	.	.	TRBV18	TGTGCCAGCTCACCACAGTCACAAGCCTATGGCTACACCTTC	CASSPQSQAYGYTF
TRBJ2-3	.	.	TRBV11-2	TGTGCCAGCAGTCGGGCAGATACGCAGTATTTT	CASSRADTQYF
TRBJ2-7	.	.	TRBV5-1	TGCGCCAGCAGCTTGGAAGGGGATTTCTACGAGCAGTACTTC	CASSLEGDFYEQYF
TRBJ2-1	.	.	TRBV5-1	TGCGCCAGCAGCGGGAGCTCCTACAATGAGCAGTTCTTC	CASSGSSYNEQFF
TRBJ1-1	once	.	TRBV13	TGTGCCAGCAGCTTAGCCAGGGTGGTCACTGAAGCTTTCTTT	CASSLARVVTEAFF
TRBJ1-1	.	.	TRBV14	TGTGCCAGCAGCCAAACAACGTTAACTGAAGCTTTCTTT	CASSQTTLTEAFF
TRBJ2-4	.	.	TRBV7-2	TGTGCCAGCAGCAACAGGGTTTTAGCCAAAAACATTCAGTACTTC	CASSNRVLAKNIQYF
TRBJ2-3	.	.	TRBV6-1	TGTGCCAGCAGTGAAGGTTATCTACTAGGCACAGATACGCAGTATTTT	CASSEGYLLGTDTQYF
TRBJ2-7	.	.	TRBV15	TGTGCCACCAGCAGAGACAGGTACGAGCAGTACTTC	CATSRDRYEQYF
TRBJ2-7	.	.	TRBV5-1	TGCGCCAGCAGCTCGTCCTCGGGGGGCACAGCGGACATCTCCTACGAGCAGTACTTC	CASSSSSGGTADISYEQYF
TRBJ1-5	once	.	TRBV3-1/TRBV3-2	TGTGCCAGCAGCCAAGTCGGGGTCTTTCAGCCCCAGCATTTT	CASSQVGVFQPQHF
TRBJ2-1	once	TRBD2	TRBV2	TGTGCCAGCATGAAAAGCGGGGGCTCCTACAATGAGCAGTTCTTC	CASMKSGGSYNEQFF
TRBJ1-1	.	.	TRBV28	TGTGCCAGCAGTTTAGGACAGAAAGCTTTCTTT	CASSLGQKAFF
TRBJ2-2	.	.	TRBV7-9	TGTGCCAGCAGCCAGAAAGGACCCGGGGAGCTGTTTTTT	CASSQKGPGELFF
TRBJ1-1	.	.	TRBV14	TGTGCCAGCAGCCAAGATAGGCAGAACACTGAAGCTTTCTTT	CASSQDRQNTEAFF
TRBJ2-7	.	.	TRBV10-1	TGCGCCAGCAGTGAGTCCGGGCAGAGGGCCTACGAGCAGTACTTC	CASSESGQRAYEQYF
TRBJ1-1	.	.	TRBV21-1	TGTGCCAGCAGCAAAGTCTTTGAGGGTCGAAAAGCCCGGAACACTGAAGCTTTCTTT	CASSKVFEGRKARNTEAFF
TRBJ2-7	.	.	TRBV18	TGTGCCAGCTCATCACAGCCGGGAACAGGTGTACAATCCTACGAGCAGTACTTC	CASSSQPGTGVQSYEQYF
TRBJ1-5	.	.	TRBV28	TGTGCCAGCAGAACCGGGACATATAGCAATCAGCCCCAGCATTTT	CASRTGTYSNQPQHF
TRBJ1-6	.	.	TRBV27	TGTGCCAGCGGCGGGGGATCCTCCTATAATTCACCCCTCCACTTT	CASGGGSSYNSPLHF
TRBJ2-7	once	.	TRBV5-5	TGTGCCAGCAGCTTGGCCACGGTTCCAGAGCAGTACTTC	CASSLATVPEQYF
TRBJ1-3	.	.	TRBV15	TGTGCCACCAGCACCGCGGGGGGCACCATATATTTT	CATSTAGGTIYF
TRBJ2-7	.	.	TRBV9	TGTGCCAGCAGCGTAGGGGGTGAGGCAGTCGAGCAGTACTTC	CASSVGGEAVEQYF
TRBJ2-3	.	TRBD1	TRBV18	TGTGCCAGCTCCCCGGGACAGAGGAGCACAGATACGCAGTATTTT	CASSPGQRSTDTQYF
TRBJ1-3	.	.	TRBV6-5	TGTGCCAGCCGATCACTTCTCTCTGGAAACACCATATATTTT	CASRSLLSGNTIYF
TRBJ2-2	.	.	TRBV11-1	TGTGCCAGCAGCGGACCGAACACCGGGGAGCTGTTTTTT	CASSGPNTGELFF
TRBJ1-6	.	.	TRBV2	TGTGCCAGCAGCCAGGGGCCTGATAACTATAATTCACCCCTCCACTTT	CASSQGPDNYNSPLHF
TRBJ1-2	.	.	TRBV3-1/TRBV3-2	TGTGCCAGCAGCCAAGTGCGGGGGCGCGGCGATGGCTACACCTTC	CASSQVRGRGDGYTF
TRBJ2-7	few	.	TRBV28	TGTGCCAGCAGGCAAGAGGGGGTGCAGTACTTC	CASRQEGVQYF
TRBJ2-5	.	TRBD2	TRBV7-6	TGTGCCAGCAGCTACCAAGCGGGGGCTGGGGAGACCCAGTACTTC	CASSYQAGAGETQYF
TRBJ1-3	.	.	TRBV2	TGTGCCAGCAGTGCGGACGTTGGAAACACCATATATTTT	CASSADVGNTIYF
TRBJ2-2	.	.	TRBV20-1	TGCAGTGCTAGAGATGGGGAGCTGTTTTTT	CSARDGELFF
TRBJ2-5	.	.	TRBV21-1	TGTGCCAGTGGCCGGACAGATCACCAAGAGACCCAGTACTTC	CASGRTDHQETQYF
TRBJ2-7	.	.	TRBV19	TGTGCCAGACCCCCCAGCAGCGCCGGCTACGAGCAGTACTTC	CARPPSSAGYEQYF